This TCR beta chain was sequenced during a study of T cells in Graves' hyperthyroidism and ophthalmopathy. Findings and limits, study-wide: Ophthalmopathy and stable hyperthyroidism were told apart by a 13 V-J model.

RNA transcripts yielded amplified TCR beta CDR3 regions. First-round RT-PCR targeting the TCR CDR3 was performed with the HTBI primer set. One entry per CDR3 protein, called by TCRdb with MiXCR from the multiplex PCR reads. Among over 120,000 distinct CDR3 sequences listed, less than 25% were seen once. This clonotype appeared many times. Antigen: not known. Each patient was aged 18 to 65 and had newly diagnosed hyperthyroidism of under 2 months' duration. Investigators excluded patients with uncontrolled infection, other autoimmune disease, pregnancy or lactation. Extraction of PBMCs used roughly 9.6 ml of fresh peripheral blood. Sample: blood. This clonotype was obtained from a woman aged 45-60 years with Graves' hyperthyroidism that later progressed to Graves' ophthalmopathy.

The CDR3 sequence: CAISYSIGRRNTEAFF. The CDR3 DNA follows: TGTGCCATCAGCTATTCCATTGGCAGGAGAAACACTGAAGCTTTCTTT. This rearrangement joins TRBV10-3 to TRBJ1-1; D gene ambiguous. Trimming removed 6 bases at V and 2 bases at J, with 19 bases between. Looked up from germline, CDR1 is ENHRY and CDR2 is SYGVKD. CDR3 length: 16 residues.